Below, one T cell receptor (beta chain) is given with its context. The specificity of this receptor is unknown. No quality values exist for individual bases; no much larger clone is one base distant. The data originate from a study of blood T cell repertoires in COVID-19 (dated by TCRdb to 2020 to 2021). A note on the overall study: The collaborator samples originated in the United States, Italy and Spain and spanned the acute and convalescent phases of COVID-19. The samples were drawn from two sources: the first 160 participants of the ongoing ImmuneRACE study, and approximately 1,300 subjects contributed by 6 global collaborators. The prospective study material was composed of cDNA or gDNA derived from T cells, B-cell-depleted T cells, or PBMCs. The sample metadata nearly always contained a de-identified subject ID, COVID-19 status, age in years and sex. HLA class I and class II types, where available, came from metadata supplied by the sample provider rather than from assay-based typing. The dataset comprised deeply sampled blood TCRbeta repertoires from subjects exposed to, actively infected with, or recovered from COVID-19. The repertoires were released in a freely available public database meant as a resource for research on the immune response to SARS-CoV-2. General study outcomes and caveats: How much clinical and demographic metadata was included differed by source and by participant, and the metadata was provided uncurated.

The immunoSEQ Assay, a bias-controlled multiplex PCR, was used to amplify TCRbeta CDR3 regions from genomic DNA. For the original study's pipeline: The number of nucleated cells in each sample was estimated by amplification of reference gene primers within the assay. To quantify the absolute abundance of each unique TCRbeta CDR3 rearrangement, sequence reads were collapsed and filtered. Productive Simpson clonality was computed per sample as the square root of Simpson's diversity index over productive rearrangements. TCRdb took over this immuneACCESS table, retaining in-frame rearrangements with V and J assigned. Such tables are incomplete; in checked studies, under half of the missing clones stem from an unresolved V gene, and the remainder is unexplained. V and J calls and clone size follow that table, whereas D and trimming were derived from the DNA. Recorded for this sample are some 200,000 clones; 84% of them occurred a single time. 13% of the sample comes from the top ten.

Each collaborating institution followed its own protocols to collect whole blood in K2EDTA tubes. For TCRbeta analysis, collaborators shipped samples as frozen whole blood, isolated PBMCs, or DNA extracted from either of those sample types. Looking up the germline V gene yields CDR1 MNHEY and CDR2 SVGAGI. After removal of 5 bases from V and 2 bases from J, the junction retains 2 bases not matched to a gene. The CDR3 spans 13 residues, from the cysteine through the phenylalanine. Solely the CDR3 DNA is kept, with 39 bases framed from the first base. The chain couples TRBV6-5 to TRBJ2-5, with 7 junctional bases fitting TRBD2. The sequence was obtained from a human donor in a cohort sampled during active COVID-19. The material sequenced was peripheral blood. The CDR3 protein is CASSRGGQETQYF. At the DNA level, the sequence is TGTGCCAGCAGTCGGGGAGGGCAAGAGACCCAGTACTTC.